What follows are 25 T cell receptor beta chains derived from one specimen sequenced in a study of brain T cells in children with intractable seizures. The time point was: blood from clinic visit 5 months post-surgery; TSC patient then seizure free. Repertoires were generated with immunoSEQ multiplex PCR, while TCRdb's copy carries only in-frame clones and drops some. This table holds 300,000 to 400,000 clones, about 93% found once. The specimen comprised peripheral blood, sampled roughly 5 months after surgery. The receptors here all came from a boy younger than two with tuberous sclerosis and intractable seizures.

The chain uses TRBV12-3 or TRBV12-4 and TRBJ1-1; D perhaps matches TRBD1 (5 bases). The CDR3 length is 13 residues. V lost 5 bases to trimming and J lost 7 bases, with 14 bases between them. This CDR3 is CASSLTRVDEAFF. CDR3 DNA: TGTGCCAGCAGTCTAACCAGGGTAGATGAAGCTTTCTTT.

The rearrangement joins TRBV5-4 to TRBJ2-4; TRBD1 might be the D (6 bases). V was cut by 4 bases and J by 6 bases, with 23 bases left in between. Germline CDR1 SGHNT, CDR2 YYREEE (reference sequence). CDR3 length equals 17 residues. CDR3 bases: TGTGCCAGCAGCCCCGAGCATAACACAGACAGGTTAAACATTCAGTACTTC. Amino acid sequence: CASSPEHNTDRLNIQYF.

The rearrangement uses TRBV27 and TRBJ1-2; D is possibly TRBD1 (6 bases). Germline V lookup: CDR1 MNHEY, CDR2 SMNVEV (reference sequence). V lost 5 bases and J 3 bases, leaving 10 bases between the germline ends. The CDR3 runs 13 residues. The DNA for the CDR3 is TGTGCCAGCAGTCCTACAGGGTACTATGGCTACACCTTC. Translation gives CASSPTGYYGYTF.

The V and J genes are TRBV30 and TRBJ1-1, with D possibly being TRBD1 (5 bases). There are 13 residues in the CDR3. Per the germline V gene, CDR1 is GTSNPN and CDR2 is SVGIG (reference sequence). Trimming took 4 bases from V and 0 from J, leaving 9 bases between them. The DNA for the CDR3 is TGTGCCTGGAATGAGGGGATGAACACTGAAGCTTTCTTT. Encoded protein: CAWNEGMNTEAFF.

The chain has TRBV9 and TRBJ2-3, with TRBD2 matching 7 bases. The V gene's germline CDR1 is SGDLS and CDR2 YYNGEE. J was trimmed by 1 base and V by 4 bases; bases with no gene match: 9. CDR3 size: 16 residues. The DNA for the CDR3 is TGTGCCAGCAGCACGGGCCTCCGGGAGGGCACAGATACGCAGTATTTT. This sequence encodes CASSTGLREGTDTQYF.

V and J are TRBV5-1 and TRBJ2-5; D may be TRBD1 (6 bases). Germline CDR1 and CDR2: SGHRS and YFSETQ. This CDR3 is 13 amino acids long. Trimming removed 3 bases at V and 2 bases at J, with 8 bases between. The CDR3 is CASSWDIQETQYF. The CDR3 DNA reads TGCGCCAGCAGCTGGGACATTCAAGAGACCCAGTACTTC.

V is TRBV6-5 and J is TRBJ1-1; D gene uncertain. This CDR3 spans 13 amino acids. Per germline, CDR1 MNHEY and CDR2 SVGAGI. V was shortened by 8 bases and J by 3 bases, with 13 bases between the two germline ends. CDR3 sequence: CASCPIRDTEAFF. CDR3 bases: TGTGCCAGCTGTCCGATAAGGGACACTGAAGCTTTCTTT.

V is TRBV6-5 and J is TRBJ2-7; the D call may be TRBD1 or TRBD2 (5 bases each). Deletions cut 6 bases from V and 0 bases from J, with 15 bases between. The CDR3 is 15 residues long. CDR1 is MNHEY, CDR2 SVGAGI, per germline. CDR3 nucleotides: TGTGCCAGCAGAAACGGAGCAGGGAGCTCCTACGAGCAGTACTTC. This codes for CASRNGAGSSYEQYF.

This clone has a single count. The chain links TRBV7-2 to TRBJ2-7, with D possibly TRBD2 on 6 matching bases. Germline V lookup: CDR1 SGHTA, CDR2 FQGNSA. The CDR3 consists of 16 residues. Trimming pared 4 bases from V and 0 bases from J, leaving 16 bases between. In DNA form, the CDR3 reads TGTGCCAGCAGCTCCGTTACTAGCCAACCCTCCTACGAGCAGTACTTC. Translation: CASSSVTSQPSYEQYF.

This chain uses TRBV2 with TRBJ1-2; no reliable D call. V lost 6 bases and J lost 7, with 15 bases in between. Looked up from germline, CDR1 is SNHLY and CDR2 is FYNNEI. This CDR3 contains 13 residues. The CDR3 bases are TGTGCCAGCAGAGGTCCCCTTAGTCCTGGCTACACCTTC. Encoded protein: CASRGPLSPGYTF.

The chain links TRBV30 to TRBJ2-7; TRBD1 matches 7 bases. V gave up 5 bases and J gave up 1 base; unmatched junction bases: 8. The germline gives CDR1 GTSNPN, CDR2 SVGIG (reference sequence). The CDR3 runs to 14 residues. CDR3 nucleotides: TGTGCCTGGGACCCAGGGGGTCCGTCCTACGAGCAGTACTTC. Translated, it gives CAWDPGGPSYEQYF.

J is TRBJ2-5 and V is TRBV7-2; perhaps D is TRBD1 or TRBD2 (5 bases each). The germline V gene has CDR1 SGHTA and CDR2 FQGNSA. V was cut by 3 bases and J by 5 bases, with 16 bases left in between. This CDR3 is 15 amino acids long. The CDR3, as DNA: TGTGCCAGCAGCTTCGGGACGGGGTCGTATGAGACCCAGTACTTC. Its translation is CASSFGTGSYETQYF. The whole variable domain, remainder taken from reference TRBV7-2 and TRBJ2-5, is GAGVSQSPSNKVTEKGKDVELRCDPISGHTALYWYRQSLGQGLEFLIYFQGNSAPDKSGLPSDRFSAERTGGSVSTLTIQRTQQEDSAVYLCASSFGTGSYETQYFGPGTRLLVL.

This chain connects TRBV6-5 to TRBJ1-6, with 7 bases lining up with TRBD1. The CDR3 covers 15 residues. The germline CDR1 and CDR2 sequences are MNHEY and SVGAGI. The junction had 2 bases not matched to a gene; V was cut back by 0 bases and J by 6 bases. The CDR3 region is CASSYSGTANSPLHF. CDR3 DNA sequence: TGTGCCAGCAGTTACTCAGGGACAGCTAATTCACCCCTCCACTTT.

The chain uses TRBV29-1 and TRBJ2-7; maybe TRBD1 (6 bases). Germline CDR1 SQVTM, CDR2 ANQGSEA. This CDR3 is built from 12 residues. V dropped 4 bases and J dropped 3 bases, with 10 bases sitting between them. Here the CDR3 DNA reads TGCAGCGTTGTACAGGGAGTCTACGAGCAGTACTTC. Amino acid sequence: CSVVQGVYEQYF.

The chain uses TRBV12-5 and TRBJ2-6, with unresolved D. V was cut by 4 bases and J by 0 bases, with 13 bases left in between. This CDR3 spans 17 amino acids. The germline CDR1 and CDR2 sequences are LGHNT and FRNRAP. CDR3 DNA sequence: TGTGCTAGTGGTTCAACGACACGGTCCTCTGGGGCCAACGTCCTGACTTTC. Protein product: CASGSTTRSSGANVLTF.

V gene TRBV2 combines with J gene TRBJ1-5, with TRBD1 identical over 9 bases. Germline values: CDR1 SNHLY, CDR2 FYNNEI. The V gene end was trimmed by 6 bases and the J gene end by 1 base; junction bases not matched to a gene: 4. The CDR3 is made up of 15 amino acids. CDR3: CASRPGQGSNQPQHF. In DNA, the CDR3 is TGTGCCAGCAGGCCGGGACAGGGAAGCAATCAGCCCCAGCATTTT.

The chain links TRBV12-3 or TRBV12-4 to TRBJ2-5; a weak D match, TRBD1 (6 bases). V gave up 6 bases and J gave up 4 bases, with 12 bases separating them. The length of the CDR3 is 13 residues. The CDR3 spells CASSPPQGETQYF. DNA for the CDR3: TGTGCCAGCAGCCCCCCACAGGGAGAGACCCAGTACTTC.

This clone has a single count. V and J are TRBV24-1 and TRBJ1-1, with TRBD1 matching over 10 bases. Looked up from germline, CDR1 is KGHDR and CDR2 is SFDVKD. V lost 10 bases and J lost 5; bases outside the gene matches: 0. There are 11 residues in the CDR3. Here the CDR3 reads CATGQGTEAFF. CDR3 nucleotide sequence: TGTGCCACGGGACAGGGGACTGAAGCTTTCTTT.

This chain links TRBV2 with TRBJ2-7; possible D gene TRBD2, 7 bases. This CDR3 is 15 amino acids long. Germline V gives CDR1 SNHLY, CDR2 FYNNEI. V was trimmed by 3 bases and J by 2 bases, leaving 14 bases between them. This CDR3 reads CASSDGGAGAYEQYF. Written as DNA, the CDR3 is TGTGCCAGCAGTGATGGGGGGGCGGGGGCCTACGAGCAGTACTTC.

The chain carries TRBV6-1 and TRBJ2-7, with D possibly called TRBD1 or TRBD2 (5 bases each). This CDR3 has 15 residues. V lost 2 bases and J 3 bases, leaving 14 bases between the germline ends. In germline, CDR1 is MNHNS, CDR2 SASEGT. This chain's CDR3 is CASSEIRDDRYEQYF. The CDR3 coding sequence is TGTGCCAGCAGTGAAATACGGGACGACCGCTACGAGCAGTACTTC.

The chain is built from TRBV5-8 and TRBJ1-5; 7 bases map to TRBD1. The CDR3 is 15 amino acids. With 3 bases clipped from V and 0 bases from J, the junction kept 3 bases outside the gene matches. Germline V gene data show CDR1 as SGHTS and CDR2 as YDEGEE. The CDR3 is CASSSGQYSNQPQHF. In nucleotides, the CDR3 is TGTGCCAGCAGCTCGGGACAGTATAGCAATCAGCCCCAGCATTTT. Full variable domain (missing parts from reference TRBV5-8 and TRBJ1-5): EAGVTQSPTHLIKTRGQQATLRCSPISGHTSVYWYQQALGLGLQFLLWYDEGEERNRGNFPPRFSGRQFPNYSSELNVNALELEDSALYLCASSSGQYSNQPQHFGDGTRLSIL.

CDR3 coding DNA: TGCGCCAGCAGCCAAGATCCGTCCCTGAACACTGAAGCTTTCTTT. Encoded protein: CASSQDPSLNTEAFF. V and J are TRBV4-1 and TRBJ1-1; D is uncertain. The germline V gene encodes CDR1 MGHRA and CDR2 YSYEKL. The CDR3 spans 15 residues. The germline V and J ends were trimmed by 0 bases and 0 bases, with 8 bases remaining between them.

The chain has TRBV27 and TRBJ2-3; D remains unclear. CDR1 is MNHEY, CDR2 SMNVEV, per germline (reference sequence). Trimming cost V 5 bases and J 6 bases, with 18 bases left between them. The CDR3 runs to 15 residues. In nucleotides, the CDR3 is TGTGCCAGCAGTGCATACCCCGACGCCCTCGATACGCAGTATTTT. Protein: CASSAYPDALDTQYF.

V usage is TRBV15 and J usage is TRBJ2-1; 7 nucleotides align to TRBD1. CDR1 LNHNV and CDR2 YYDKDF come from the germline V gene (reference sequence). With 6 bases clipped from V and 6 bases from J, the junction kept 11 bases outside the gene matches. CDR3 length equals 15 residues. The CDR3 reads CATRPHRDRGNEQFF. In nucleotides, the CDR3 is TGTGCCACCAGACCACACCGGGACAGAGGCAATGAGCAGTTCTTC.

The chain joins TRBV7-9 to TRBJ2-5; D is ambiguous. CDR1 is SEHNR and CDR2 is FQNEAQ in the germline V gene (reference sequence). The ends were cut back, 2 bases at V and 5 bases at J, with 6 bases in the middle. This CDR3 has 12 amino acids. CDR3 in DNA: TGTGCCAGCAGCTTAATTCGGGAGACCCAGTACTTC. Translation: CASSLIRETQYF.